This T cell receptor beta chain is drawn from a study of technical replicates of blood from a handful of donors. Clones were read by immunoSEQ multiplex PCR, and TCRdb kept only the in-frame ones, dropping some. This sample has 70,000 or so clones; 95% to 98% occur once, and the top ten carry approximately 0.2%. Germline CDR1 reads SEHNR; CDR2 reads FQNEAQ (reference sequence). The CDR3 extends over 16 amino acids. V was pared by 4 bases and J by 4 bases, with 13 bases of the junction left unmatched. This clonotype originated in a human donor in good health. The chain has TRBV7-9 and TRBJ2-7, with 7 bases matching TRBD1. Sequenced material: T cells isolated from PBMCs. The CDR3 is CASSSLNIGGAYEQYF. CDR3 bases: TGTGCCAGCAGCTCGCTAAATATAGGGGGCGCTTACGAGCAGTACTTC.